These 14 T cell receptor beta chains were all obtained from the same sample, sequenced in a study of OX40 agonist ivuxolimab in advanced cancers. The repertoire was sequenced with immunoSEQ multiplex PCR; TCRdb's copy has only in-frame clones and lacks some. The sample carries about 56,000 clones, roughly 91% recorded once. Material: CD4+ or CD8+ T cells sorted from blood, obtained in a trial of the OX40 agonist ivuxolimab. The receptors shown here come from an adult with an advanced solid tumor such as melanoma, head and neck, liver or kidney cancer.

The V call is TRBV27, the J call TRBJ1-2; D perhaps matches TRBD1 (6 bases). V was pared by 3 bases and J by 0 bases, with 11 bases between. This CDR3 has 15 residues. Germline loops: CDR1 MNHEY, CDR2 SMNVEV (reference sequence). The CDR3 DNA reads as TGTGCCAGCAGTTTGGGGCAGGGGACTAACTATGGCTACACCTTC. Translation: CASSLGQGTNYGYTF.

The chain couples TRBV5-1 to TRBJ2-3; TRBD2 matches 7 bases. Germline V gene lookup returns CDR1 SGHRS and CDR2 YFSETQ. The CDR3 covers 17 residues. J gave up 3 bases and V 4 bases, and 14 bases lay outside the gene matches. The CDR3 spells CASSPGLGRLSTDTQYF. CDR3 nucleotide sequence: TGCGCCAGCAGCCCCGGACTAGGGCGTCTATCTACAGATACGCAGTATTTT.

The chain joins TRBV10-3 to TRBJ2-1, with D hard to call. The CDR3 has 15 amino acids. The germline CDR1 and CDR2 sequences are ENHRY and SYGVKD. Trimming cost V 2 bases and J 3 bases, with 11 bases left between them. The CDR3 loop is CAISEKWSSYNEQFF. CDR3 nucleotide sequence: TGTGCCATCAGTGAGAAATGGAGTAGCTACAATGAGCAGTTCTTC.

V is TRBV30 and J is TRBJ2-7, with a tentative D call TRBD2 (5 bases). Germline CDR1 GTSNPN, CDR2 SVGIG (reference sequence). The CDR3 has 13 amino acids. V lost 8 bases, J lost 2 bases, and 16 bases lay in between. The CDR3 protein is CATNSGKTYEQYF. CDR3 in DNA: TGTGCCACCAACTCCGGGAAGACCTACGAGCAGTACTTC.

The CDR3 DNA reads as TGTGCCAGCAGCCCAATTGAGTTTAGTAAGCAGACCCAGTACTTC. This sequence encodes CASSPIEFSKQTQYF. V usage is TRBV7-9 and J usage is TRBJ2-5, with unresolved D. Trimming cost V 5 bases and J 6 bases, with 19 bases left between them. The CDR3 contains 15 residues. Germline CDR1 and CDR2: SEHNR and FQNEAQ (reference sequence). The full variable domain, its missing parts supplied by reference TRBV7-9 and TRBJ2-5, is DTGVSQNPRHKITKRGQNVTFRCDPISEHNRLYWYRQTLGQGPEFLTYFQNEAQLEKSRLLSDRFSAERPKGSFSTLEIQRTEQGDSAMYLCASSPIEFSKQTQYFGPGTRLLVL.

The rearrangement uses TRBV5-1 and TRBJ2-1; TRBD2 aligns across 10 bases. Unmatched junction bases numbered 11, after V lost 2 bases and J lost 6 bases. Per the germline V gene, CDR1 is SGHRS and CDR2 is YFSETQ. This CDR3 has 17 amino acids. CDR3 residues: CASSFPSKREGGNEQFF. CDR3 DNA: TGCGCCAGCAGCTTCCCAAGTAAGCGGGAGGGGGGCAATGAGCAGTTCTTC.

V is TRBV6-1 and J is TRBJ2-3, with D maybe TRBD1 (6 bases). The CDR3 sequence is 14 residues long. V lost 3 bases, J lost 2 bases, and 9 bases lay in between. In germline, CDR1 is MNHNS, CDR2 SASEGT. The CDR3 here is CASSDTGSTDTQYF. The CDR3 DNA reads as TGTGCCAGCAGTGACACAGGGTCCACAGATACGCAGTATTTT.

The chain employs TRBV25-1 and TRBJ2-3; TRBD2 aligns across 7 bases. Germline V gene data show CDR1 as MGHDK and CDR2 as SYGVNS. With V trimmed by 10 bases and J by 2 bases, 9 bases remained unmatched. This CDR3 spans 14 amino acids. CDR3 protein: CATTLADLTDTQYF. CDR3 nucleotides: TGTGCCACCACCCTAGCGGACCTCACAGATACGCAGTATTTT.

The chain joins TRBV28 to TRBJ1-5, with 8 nucleotides matching TRBD1. The CDR3 runs to 16 residues. V was pared by 2 bases and J by 5 bases, with 8 bases of the junction left unmatched. CDR1 MDHEN and CDR2 SYDVKM come from the germline V gene. Written as DNA, the CDR3 is TGTGCCAGCAGTTTAACCCCAGGGGGCGGATATCAGCCCCAGCATTTT. Its protein product is CASSLTPGGGYQPQHF.

V usage is TRBV5-5 and J usage is TRBJ2-7; 7 bases agree with TRBD1. The germline CDR1 and CDR2 sequences are SGHKS and YYEKEE (reference sequence). The CDR3 length is 15 residues. The ends lost 8 bases at V and 3 bases at J; junction bases unmatched: 14. CDR3 sequence: CASDGSHRGSYEQYF. CDR3 DNA sequence: TGTGCCAGTGACGGGTCTCACAGGGGCAGCTACGAGCAGTACTTC.

The CDR3 loop is CASSLAGQYFDEQYF. The CDR3 DNA is TGTGCCAGCAGCTTAGCGGGACAGTACTTCGACGAGCAGTACTTC. The chain carries TRBV11-2 and TRBJ2-7; 7 nucleotides match TRBD1. The CDR3 length is 15 residues. CDR1 and CDR2 (germline): SGHAT, FQNNGV. The junction had 8 bases not matched to a gene; V was cut back by 1 base and J by 5 bases.

V and J are TRBV2 and TRBJ2-1, with TRBD1 as a possible D gene (6 bases). This CDR3 comprises 16 residues. V lost 3 bases to trimming and J lost 7 bases, with 19 bases between them. CDR1 SNHLY and CDR2 FYNNEI come from the germline V gene. The CDR3 bases are TGTGCCAGCAGTGATGAGGGGGACCGTCCTACAAATGAGCAGTTCTTC. It is translated as CASSDEGDRPTNEQFF. The whole variable domain, filled in from reference TRBV2 and TRBJ2-1, reads EPEVTQTPSHQVTQMGQEVILRCVPISNHLYFYWYRQILGQKVEFLVSFYNNEISEKSEIFDDQFSVERPDGSNFTLKIRSTKLEDSAMYFCASSDEGDRPTNEQFFGPGTRLTVL.

V gene TRBV28 combines with J gene TRBJ2-4, with 10 nucleotides matching TRBD1. The J segment lost 3 bases and the V segment lost 10 bases, leaving 12 bases of the junction unmatched. The CDR3 has 16 amino acids. The germline gives CDR1 MDHEN, CDR2 SYDVKM. In DNA form, the CDR3 reads TGTGCCACCCGGGACAGGGGAGTTGAGGGCAAAAACATTCAGTACTTC. Its translation is CATRDRGVEGKNIQYF.

V is TRBV15 and J is TRBJ2-5, with D maybe TRBD2 (5 bases). Germline V gives CDR1 LNHNV, CDR2 YYDKDF (reference sequence). This CDR3 spans 15 amino acids. With 2 bases removed from V and 5 bases from J, the gap between germline ends came to 15 bases. CDR3 sequence: CATSRSEKRRETQYF. CDR3 bases: TGTGCCACCAGCAGATCAGAGAAGAGGAGGGAGACCCAGTACTTC.